The 14 T cell receptor beta chains below were found in one sample sequenced in a study of T cell repertoires in cytomegalovirus infection (dated by TCRdb to the late 2010s). Sequenced using an Illumina HiSeq 1500. TCRdb reran the public reads through fastp at Q25 and MiXCR, keeping productive beta chains. Entries are consolidated by CDR3 protein sequence, retaining the most common genes and DNA. The sample has hundreds of thousands of distinct CDR3 sequences on record, about 9.2% of them singletons. Around 2.4% of the sample goes to the ten largest clones. Sequenced input: PBMCs. Receptor source: a human donor in good health (CMV status not recorded). Some clones in this sample may be carry-over from other donors' samples.

Many counts were recorded for this clonotype. This chain connects TRBV7-8 to TRBJ1-5; D is ambiguous. Germline V gene data show CDR1 as SGHVS and CDR2 as FQNEAQ. Trimming stripped 1 base from V and 2 bases from J, with 3 bases between. The CDR3 is 13 residues long. CDR3 in DNA: TGTGCCAGCAGCTTAGTTGGCAATCAGCCCCAGCATTTT. This codes for CASSLVGNQPQHF.

About this clonotype itself: One end of the junction is discordant with germline, which a read error may explain. The chain has TRBV7-3 and TRBJ2-1, with D possibly called TRBD1 or TRBD2 (6 bases each). Germline-derived CDR1 and CDR2 are SGHTA and FQGTGA. This CDR3 is 11 amino acids long. The CDR3 coding sequence is TGTGCCAGCAGCCTGGGGGGCCCCTCGATCTTC. It specifies CASSLGGPSIF.

This clonotype was counted between two and nine times. CDR3 DNA: TGTGCCACCAGTGACTCAGCTAGGCCCAGCTCCTACAATGAGCAGTTCTTC. This translates into CATSDSARPSSYNEQFF. The chain is built from TRBV24-1 and TRBJ2-1; D call uncertain. V was cut by 4 bases and J by 0 bases, with 15 bases left in between. Germline loops: CDR1 KGHDR, CDR2 SFDVKD. CDR3 length equals 17 residues.

This clonotype was recorded many times. The rearrangement links TRBV6-1 to TRBJ2-3; D gene uncertain. The CDR3 runs 12 residues. Germline V gene data show CDR1 as MNHNS and CDR2 as SASEGT. The V end was cut by 7 bases, the J end by 5 bases, with 10 bases between. This chain's CDR3 is CASKFLGDTQYF. CDR3 DNA sequence: TGTGCCAGCAAGTTCCTTGGAGATACGCAGTATTTT.

This clonotype appeared many times. The gene calls are TRBV28 and TRBJ2-6; perhaps TRBD1 as D (7 bases). CDR1 and CDR2 from the germline V gene are MDHEN and SYDVKM. V lost 5 bases and J lost 3, with 20 bases in between. This CDR3 spans 18 amino acids. CDR3 residues: CASSRGGQGVGGANVLTF. The DNA for the CDR3 is TGTGCCAGCAGTAGAGGGGGGCAGGGGGTTGGTGGGGCCAACGTCCTGACTTTC.

This clonotype was observed at least ten times. This chain uses TRBV7-2 with TRBJ1-6; 7 positions match TRBD1. The ends lost 6 bases at V and 5 bases at J; junction bases unmatched: 10. Germline V gene lookup returns CDR1 SGHTA and CDR2 FQGNSA. The CDR3 runs to 16 residues. The CDR3 DNA reads as TGTGCCAGCAGTAAGCGCACGGGACAGCATAATTCACCCCTCCACTTT. The encoded protein is CASSKRTGQHNSPLHF.

Turning to this clonotype: This may come from a read error, since a much larger clone is one base off. The chain recombines TRBV29-1 with TRBJ2-7; TRBD1 agrees at 7 bases. This CDR3 contains 14 residues. After removal of 5 bases from V and 1 base from J, the junction contained 8 bases not matched to a gene. Germline lookup yields CDR1 SQVTM and CDR2 ANQGSEA. The CDR3 is CSVFGTVDSYEQYF. The CDR3 DNA sequence: TGCAGCGTTTTTGGGACAGTCGATTCCTACGAGCAGTACTTC.

This clonotype occurred a few times. The CDR3 reads CASSLFPTSNQPQHF. The DNA of the CDR3 is TGTGCCAGCAGCCTATTCCCCACCAGCAATCAGCCCCAGCATTTT. The chain has TRBV12-3 or TRBV12-4 and TRBJ1-5; D is ambiguous. Trimming cost V 6 bases and J 1 base, with 13 bases left between them. CDR3 length: 15 residues.

In its sample, this clonotype was seen a few times. The V call is TRBV24-1, the J call TRBJ2-2; D is possibly TRBD1 (5 bases). V shed 4 bases and J shed 1 base, with 6 bases lying between them. This CDR3 has 14 amino acids. Germline V gene data show CDR1 as KGHDR and CDR2 as SFDVKD. The CDR3 is CATSEDRNTGELFF. The CDR3 region has the DNA TGTGCCACCAGTGAAGACAGGAACACCGGGGAGCTGTTTTTT.

This clonotype was detected ten times or more. This chain connects TRBV12-3 or TRBV12-4 to TRBJ2-7, with D unclear. The germline V and J ends were trimmed by 2 bases and 4 bases, with 9 bases remaining between them. The length of the CDR3 is 13 residues. CDR3 in amino acids: CASSLSLGYEQYF. The CDR3 nucleotides read TGTGCCAGCAGTTTAAGTTTAGGGTACGAGCAGTACTTC.

In its sample, this clonotype was seen many times. The chain combines TRBV28 with TRBJ1-6; no clear D gene. Germline CDR1 is MDHEN and CDR2 is SYDVKM. Trimming removed 7 bases at V and 7 bases at J, with 11 bases between. The CDR3 runs to 13 residues. Here the CDR3 reads CASKVTENSPLHF. The CDR3 coding sequence is TGTGCCAGCAAGGTCACGGAAAATTCACCCCTCCACTTT. Complete variable domain (other parts from reference TRBV28 and TRBJ1-6): DVKVTQSSRYLVKRTGEKVFLECVQDMDHENMFWYRQDPGLGLRLIYFSYDVKMKEKGDIPEGYSVSREKKERFSLILESASTNQTSMYLCASKVTENSPLHFGNGTRLTVT.

This clonotype has at least ten counts. This chain connects TRBV12-3 or TRBV12-4 to TRBJ2-3; D is unclear. Trimming took off 5 bases at V and 6 bases at J, with 12 bases between the two ends. This CDR3 spans 13 amino acids. The CDR3 here is CASSRQELDTQYF. CDR3 sequence (DNA): TGTGCCAGCAGTCGCCAGGAATTGGATACGCAGTATTTT.

V usage is TRBV2 and J usage is TRBJ2-2, with 12 bases fitting TRBD1. CDR3 length: 16 residues. The germline V gene has CDR1 SNHLY and CDR2 FYNNEI. The ends lost 5 bases at V and 6 bases at J; junction bases unmatched: 7. The CDR3 protein is CASSRGTGGIPGELFF. CDR3 in DNA: TGTGCCAGCAGTCGCGGGACAGGGGGCATACCCGGGGAGCTGTTTTTT.

This clonotype occurred many times. The chain has TRBV6-2 or TRBV6-3 and TRBJ2-1, with TRBD2 as a possible D gene (6 bases). The CDR3 covers 13 residues. Germline V gives CDR1 MNHEY, CDR2 SVGEGT. The V end lost 5 bases, the J end lost 7 bases, and 12 bases lay between the germline ends. Here the CDR3 DNA reads TGTGCCAGCAGTCGACTAGATTGGAATGAGCAGTTCTTC. Amino acid sequence: CASSRLDWNEQFF.